The TCR beta chain under discussion was sequenced for a study of cytomegalovirus exposure and HLA in healthy donors. On this clone: What it recognizes is unknown.

Study conclusions and caveats: In vitro testing confirmed a few CMV-associated chains as specific for CMV antigens.

Vbeta (60) and Jbeta (13) primers were used in the PCR. Libraries were prepared by immunoSEQ multiplex PCR; TCRdb keeps only in-frame clonotypes and omits some of them. The data contain nearly 95,000 clones, 75% to 80% of them singletons. Per the germline V gene, CDR1 is MGHRA and CDR2 is YSYEKL. The CDR3 loop spans 16 amino acids. The trim removed 0 bases at V and 5 bases at J, leaving 8 bases unmatched. The specimen was PBMCs. The gene calls are TRBV4-1 and TRBJ1-1, with 8 nucleotides matching TRBD1. The TCR was taken from a middle-aged woman in good health and CMV-seronegative. The CDR3 nucleotides read TGCGCCAGCAGCCAAGAAAGGCGACAGGGGAGGACTGAAGCTTTCTTT. Its protein is CASSQERRQGRTEAFF.